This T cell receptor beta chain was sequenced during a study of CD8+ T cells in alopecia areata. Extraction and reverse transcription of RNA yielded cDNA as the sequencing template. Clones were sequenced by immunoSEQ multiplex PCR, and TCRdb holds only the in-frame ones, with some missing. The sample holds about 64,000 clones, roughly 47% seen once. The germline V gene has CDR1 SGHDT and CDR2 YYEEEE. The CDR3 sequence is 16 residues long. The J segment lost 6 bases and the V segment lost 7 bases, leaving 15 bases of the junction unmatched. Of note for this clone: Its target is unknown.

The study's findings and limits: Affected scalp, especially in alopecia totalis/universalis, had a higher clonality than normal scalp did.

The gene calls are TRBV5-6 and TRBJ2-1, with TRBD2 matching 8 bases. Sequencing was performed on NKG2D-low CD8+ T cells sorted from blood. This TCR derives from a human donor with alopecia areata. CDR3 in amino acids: CASFTGSGGPLNEQFF. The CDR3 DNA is TGTGCCAGCTTCACTGGTTCGGGAGGGCCTCTCAATGAGCAGTTCTTC.